Shown below are 19 T cell receptor beta chains from a single sample sequenced in a study of molecular identifiers for immune sequencing clone quantification (dated by TCRdb to between 2018 and 2020). The receptor library was made with PCR. This sample was sequenced with a NextSeq 500. TCRdb handled the public reads itself, with Q25 trimming in fastp and clone calling in MiXCR, and kept productive beta chains. When rows share a CDR3 protein, they turn into one entry using the most common DNA and genes. This sample holds approximately 590,000 distinct CDR3 sequences; 25% were observed only once. Of the sample, 0.7% to 0.95% is held by the ten largest clones. Sequencing was carried out using naive CD8+ T cells from blood, with Jurkat cell RNA spiked in. The cell subset or site label here, explained by the study, means: FACS-sorted CD8+CD4-CCR7+CD45RA+ naive T cells. These TCRs come from a human donor in good health. Some libraries in this study had Jurkat cell RNA spiked in.

The table lists this clonotype with a few counts. This chain links TRBV5-5 with TRBJ2-7; D is undetermined. CDR3 size: 14 residues. In germline, CDR1 is SGHKS, CDR2 YYEKEE (reference sequence). The V end lost 4 bases, the J end lost 2 bases, and 13 bases lay between the germline ends. The DNA of the CDR3 is TGTGCCAGCAGCCCCGGGTCCCTCACCTACGAGCAGTACTTC. Its translation: CASSPGSLTYEQYF. Complete variable domain (other parts from reference TRBV5-5 and TRBJ2-7): DAGVTQSPTHLIKTRGQQVTLRCSPISGHKSVSWYQQVLGQGPQFIFQYYEKEERGRGNFPDRFSARQFPNYSSELNVNALLLGDSALYLCASSPGSLTYEQYFGPGTRLTVT.

The sample holds a few counts of this clonotype. The chain uses TRBV11-2 and TRBJ1-1; tentative D call: TRBD1 (5 bases). V lost 5 bases and J lost 0, with 16 bases in between. Germline V gene data show CDR1 as SGHAT and CDR2 as FQNNGV. The CDR3 extends over 16 amino acids. The CDR3: CASSPTDRHLNTEAFF. The DNA for the CDR3 is TGTGCCAGCAGCCCCACAGACAGACACTTGAACACTGAAGCTTTCTTT. The full variable domain, with the rest looked up from reference TRBV11-2 and TRBJ1-1, is EAGVAQSPRYKIIEKRQSVAFWCNPISGHATLYWYQQILGQGPKLLIQFQNNGVVDDSQLPKDRFSAERLKGVDSTLKIQPAKLEDSAVYLCASSPTDRHLNTEAFFGQGTRLTVV.

The J gene is TRBJ1-3, the V gene TRBV6-6; no reliable D call. V was cut by 0 bases and J by 0 bases, with 6 bases left in between. Germline V gene lookup returns CDR1 MNHNY and CDR2 SVGAGI (reference sequence). The CDR3 runs to 15 residues. The CDR3 DNA is TGTGCCAGCAGTTACTCATCCAGCTCTGGAAACACCATATATTTT. This translates into CASSYSSSSGNTIYF.

This chain joins TRBV20-1 and TRBJ2-5, with 12 positions matching TRBD2. The germline CDR1 and CDR2 sequences are DFQATT and SNEGSKA (reference sequence). V lost 6 bases and J lost 5; bases outside the gene matches: 4. The CDR3 is 13 amino acids. The CDR3 DNA sequence: TGCAGTGCCAGACTAGCGGGGGATGAGACCCAGTACTTC. This gives the protein CSARLAGDETQYF.

The rearrangement links TRBV7-6 to TRBJ1-1, with a tentative D call TRBD1 (6 bases). The CDR3 is 16 amino acids. Trimming pared 3 bases from V and 7 bases from J, leaving 21 bases between. The germline V gene has CDR1 SGHVS and CDR2 FNYEAQ. The CDR3 region has the DNA TGTGCCAGCAGCTTCCCATCAGGTCTGGCAGGGGATGAAGCTTTCTTT. The encoded protein is CASSFPSGLAGDEAFF. Filled out from reference TRBV7-6 and TRBJ1-1, the complete variable domain reads GAGVSQSPRYKVTKRGQDVALRCDPISGHVSLYWYRQALGQGPEFLTYFNYEAQQDKSGLPNDRFSAERPEGSISTLTIQRTEQRDSAMYRCASSFPSGLAGDEAFFGQGTRLTVV.

This clonotype was seen only a few times. CDR3 sequence (DNA): TGCAGTGCTAGAGATATTGGGGACCTAAGCACAGATACGCAGTATTTT. Amino acid sequence: CSARDIGDLSTDTQYF. V gene TRBV20-1 combines with J gene TRBJ2-3; D assignment may be TRBD1 or TRBD2 (5 bases each). There are 16 residues in the CDR3. Trimming removed 0 bases from V and 0 bases from J, with 13 bases in between. Germline CDR1 is DFQATT and CDR2 is SNEGSKA (reference sequence).

As concerns this clonotype: One junction end disagrees with the germline gene, perhaps due to a read error. This chain links TRBV12-3 or TRBV12-4 with TRBJ1-2, with 11 positions matching TRBD1. The CDR3 runs 15 residues. The DNA for the CDR3 is TGTGCCGGCAGGGGACAGGGGGGAGCTAACTATGGCTACACCTTC. It translates to CAGRGQGGANYGYTF.

This clonotype occurred a few times. V is TRBV5-6 and J is TRBJ2-1; 12 bases line up with TRBD1. This CDR3 contains 14 residues. V lost 3 bases to trimming and J lost 8 bases; unmatched junction nucleotides: 3. Germline V gene data show CDR1 as SGHDT and CDR2 as YYEEEE. Here the CDR3 DNA reads TGTGCCAGCAGCTGGGGGACAGGGGGCGATGAGCAGTTCTTC. Amino acids: CASSWGTGGDEQFF. Complete variable domain (other parts from reference TRBV5-6 and TRBJ2-1): DAGVTQSPTHLIKTRGQQVTLRCSPKSGHDTVSWYQQALGQGPQFIFQYYEEEERQRGNFPDRFSGHQFPNYSSELNVNALLLGDSALYLCASSWGTGGDEQFFGPGTRLTVL.

This clonotype was recorded at least ten times. The chain employs TRBV7-9 and TRBJ2-2; D unresolved. The germline CDR1 and CDR2 sequences are SEHNR and FQNEAQ (reference sequence). The CDR3 is 13 amino acids. The V end lost 0 bases, the J end lost 6 bases, and 5 bases lay between the germline ends. The CDR3 region is CASSLAVSGELFF. The CDR3, as DNA: TGTGCCAGCAGCTTAGCTGTCTCCGGGGAGCTGTTTTTT.

The chain has TRBV7-9 and TRBJ2-5; D possibly corresponds to TRBD2 (6 bases). This CDR3 is 14 amino acids long. Germline V gene lookup returns CDR1 SEHNR and CDR2 FQNEAQ (reference sequence). V was clipped by 4 bases and J by 3 bases, with 12 bases between them. The CDR3 DNA reads TGTGCCAGCAGCTCCTGGGACTCTAAAGAGACCCAGTACTTC. It translates to CASSSWDSKETQYF.

This clonotype was seen more than once but under ten times. Just one base apart from a much larger clone, this may be a read error. This chain uses TRBV7-2 with TRBJ2-7; either TRBD1 or TRBD2 may fit D (5 bases each). This CDR3 comprises 14 residues. The V gene's germline CDR1 is SGHTA and CDR2 FQGNSA. In DNA form, the CDR3 reads TGTGCCAGCACCCGGGGCACCGACCACTACGAGCAGCACTTC. Its protein is CASTRGTDHYEQHF.

In its sample, this clonotype was seen a few times. CDR3 in DNA: TGTGCCAGTAGTATAGATGGTGGGACAGCCGACTACAATGAGCAGTTCTTC. Amino acids: CASSIDGGTADYNEQFF. The chain has TRBV19 and TRBJ2-1; TRBD1 agrees at 7 bases. The CDR3 sequence is 17 residues long. The junction had 8 bases not matched to a gene; V was cut back by 0 bases and J by 3 bases. Germline V gives CDR1 LNHDA, CDR2 SQIVND (reference sequence). The whole variable domain, filled in from reference TRBV19 and TRBJ2-1, reads DGGITQSPKYLFRKEGQNVTLSCEQNLNHDAMYWYRQDPGQGLRLIYYSQIVNDFQKGDIAEGYSVSREKKESFPLTVTSAQKNPTAFYLCASSIDGGTADYNEQFFGPGTRLTVL.

V usage is TRBV4-1 and J usage is TRBJ2-7; D might be TRBD1 (6 bases). The CDR3 covers 13 residues. V shed 1 base and J shed 6 bases, with 10 bases lying between them. The V gene's germline CDR1 is MGHRA and CDR2 YSYEKL. CDR3 in DNA: TGCGCCAGCAGCCAAGGCACAGGGCGCGAGCAGTACTTC. Residues: CASSQGTGREQYF.

The rearrangement joins TRBV7-9 to TRBJ2-7; D gene ambiguous. Per the germline V gene, CDR1 is SEHNR and CDR2 is FQNEAQ (reference sequence). Trimming left V 2 bases short and J 2 bases short, with 10 bases between. The CDR3 loop spans 14 amino acids. CDR3 amino acids: CASSLIGRAYEQYF. DNA for the CDR3: TGTGCCAGCAGCTTAATCGGCAGAGCCTACGAGCAGTACTTC.

Details on this clonotype: This may be a read error: a much more frequent sequence differs by one nucleotide. This chain uses TRBV6-1 with TRBJ2-7, with D perhaps TRBD1 or TRBD2 (5 bases each). The germline CDR1 and CDR2 sequences are MNHNS and SASEGT. Deletions cut 6 bases from V and 9 bases from J, with 18 bases between. The CDR3 totals 13 residues. CDR3 nucleotide sequence: TGTGCCAGCAGCCAAACGGGGCCAAGAGCGCAGTACTTC. Amino acids: CASSQTGPRAQYF.

A few counts support this clonotype. This rearrangement joins TRBV7-9 to TRBJ1-1; D ambiguous. Germline values: CDR1 SEHNR, CDR2 FQNEAQ (reference sequence). There are 13 residues in the CDR3. Trimming cost V 2 bases and J 6 bases, with 10 bases left between them. The CDR3 nucleotides are TGTGCCAGCAGCTTACCGGGGAGCGCTGAAGCTTTCTTT. Translation: CASSLPGSAEAFF.

In this sample, this clonotype turned up a few times. This rearrangement joins TRBV4-3 to TRBJ2-7, with D perhaps given as TRBD1 or TRBD2 (6 bases each). The CDR3 runs to 15 residues. Germline V gives CDR1 LGHNA, CDR2 YSLEER. V was clipped by 1 base and J by 4 bases, with 14 bases between them. The CDR3 protein is CASSQGRGDTYEQYF. CDR3 coding DNA: TGCGCCAGCAGCCAAGGGCGCGGGGACACTTACGAGCAGTACTTC.

The chain joins TRBV6-2 or TRBV6-3 to TRBJ2-3; D is uncertain. Trimming left V 7 bases short and J 2 bases short, with 19 bases between. Per the germline V gene, CDR1 is MNHEY and CDR2 is SVGEGT. The CDR3 consists of 16 residues. The DNA for the CDR3 is TGTGCCAGCACCATTTATTGGTTAGGAGTCACAGATACGCAGTATTTT. It codes for CASTIYWLGVTDTQYF.

This chain links TRBV18 with TRBJ1-5; 10 bases agree with TRBD1. CDR3 length: 18 amino acids. The germline CDR1 and CDR2 sequences are KGHSH and LQKENI. V trimming: 2 bases; J trimming: 1 base; junction bases outside the gene matches: 8. For the CDR3, the DNA is TGTGCCAGCTCACCATCGGGGACAGGGGATTGGAGCAATCAGCCCCAGCATTTT. Translating it yields CASSPSGTGDWSNQPQHF.